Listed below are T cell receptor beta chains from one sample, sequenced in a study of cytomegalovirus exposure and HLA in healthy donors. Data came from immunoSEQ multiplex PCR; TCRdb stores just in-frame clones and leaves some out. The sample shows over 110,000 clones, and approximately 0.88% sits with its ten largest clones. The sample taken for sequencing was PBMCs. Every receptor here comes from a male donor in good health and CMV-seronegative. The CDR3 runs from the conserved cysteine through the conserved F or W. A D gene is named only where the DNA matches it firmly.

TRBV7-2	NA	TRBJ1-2	TGTGCCAGCAGCCAAGCGGCGGTGCTCCCTCGCTATGGCTACACCTTC	CASSQAAVLPRYGYTF
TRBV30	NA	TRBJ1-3	TGTGCCTGGGATGGGGCCTCTGGAAACACCATATATTTT	CAWDGASGNTIYF
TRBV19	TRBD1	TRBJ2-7	TGTGCCAGTAGCATACAGGGGCCCCCTTATATCTCCTACGAGCAGTACTTC	CASSIQGPPYISYEQYF
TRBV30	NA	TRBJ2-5	TGTGCCTGGAGTGTGGGCCGGGGGGAGACCCAGTACTTC	CAWSVGRGETQYF
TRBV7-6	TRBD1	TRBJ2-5	TGTGCCAGCAGCTTAACAGGGGGGGAGACCCAGTACTTC	CASSLTGGETQYF
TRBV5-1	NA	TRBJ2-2	TGCGCCAGCAGCCTACGAAGTAACACCGGGGAGCTGTTTTTT	CASSLRSNTGELFF
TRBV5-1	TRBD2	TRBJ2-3	TGCGCCAGCAGCTTGGCCCTAGCGGGCAAGCAGTATACGCAGTATTTT	CASSLALAGKQYTQYF
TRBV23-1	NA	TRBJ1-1	TGCGCCAGCAGTCAATCTCGCAGGTTCCTCATGAACACTGAAGCTTTCTTT	CASSQSRRFLMNTEAFF
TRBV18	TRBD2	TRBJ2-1	TGTGCCAGCTCACCCCCACTAGCGGCCGACAATGAGCAGTTCTTC	CASSPPLAADNEQFF
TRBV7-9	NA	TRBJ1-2	TGTGCCAGCAGCCCACAGACGGATGGCTACACCTTC	CASSPQTDGYTF
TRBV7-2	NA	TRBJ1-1	TGTGCCAGCAGCTTATTTCAGGGTCTTGGGAACACTGAAGCTTTCTTT	CASSLFQGLGNTEAFF
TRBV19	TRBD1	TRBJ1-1	TGTGCCAGTAGTAGTAAGGACAGGGCTTTTACTGAAGCTTTCTTT	CASSSKDRAFTEAFF
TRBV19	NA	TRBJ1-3	TGTGCCAGTAGTATAGCCCTATCTGGAAACACCATATATTTT	CASSIALSGNTIYF
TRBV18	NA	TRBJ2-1	TGTGCCAGCTCTCTCAGGGGCGGGGGTGACAATGAGCAGTTCTTC	CASSLRGGGDNEQFF
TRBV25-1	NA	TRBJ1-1	TGTGCCAGCAGTCGGGGATCGAACACTGAAGCTTTCTTT	CASSRGSNTEAFF